The rows below give T cell receptor beta chains drawn from one sample of a study of T cells after yellow fever vaccination. TCRdb itself ran the 5' RACE reads through MiXCR, one entry per CDR3 protein. The sample holds hundreds of thousands of distinct CDR3 sequences, roughly 13% seen once. The input for sequencing was PBMCs, taken on the day of the yellow fever booster vaccination. Receptors originate from a young man who received the YFV17D yellow fever vaccine. CDR3s include the opening cysteine and the closing phenylalanine or tryptophan. A D gene is named only where the DNA matches it firmly. Clone size is stated in some rows and not others, as once, few, many or a class when expanded.

V: TRBV4-3; D: TRBD1; size: few; J: TRBJ2-7; DNA: TGCGCCAGCAGCCAGCGAATATTCCGGACAGGGAGGACCTACGAGCAGTACTTC; CDR3: CASSQRIFRTGRTYEQYF
V: TRBV5-1; D: -; size: many; J: TRBJ2-3; DNA: TGCGCCAGCAGCTTGGGGGACACAGATACGCAGTATTTT; CDR3: CASSLGDTDTQYF
V: TRBV6-1; D: -; size: few; J: TRBJ1-2; DNA: TGTGCCACCCTGCCTCAGGGGACGAACTATGGCTACACCTTC; CDR3: CATLPQGTNYGYTF
V: TRBV9; D: TRBD1; size: few; J: TRBJ2-5; DNA: TGTGCCAGCAGCGTAGAGACAGGGTTAGAGACCCAGTACTTC; CDR3: CASSVETGLETQYF
V: TRBV30; D: TRBD1; size: few; J: TRBJ1-4; DNA: TGTGCCTGGAGAACAGGGGAGAAACTGTTTTTT; CDR3: CAWRTGEKLFF
V: TRBV7-8; D: -; size: -; J: TRBJ2-4; DNA: TGTGCCAGCAGCTTAGCATTGGGGCCCGGGTCCCCTAACATTCAGTACTTC; CDR3: CASSLALGPGSPNIQYF
V: TRBV10-3; D: -; size: many; J: TRBJ2-1; DNA: TGTGCCATCAGTGGGAACAGCTACAATGAGCAGTTCTTC; CDR3: CAISGNSYNEQFF
V: TRBV14; D: TRBD2; size: -; J: TRBJ2-1; DNA: TGTGCCAGCAGCCCCAGTCCCGGGACTAGCGGGAGGGCCTGGAGATACAATGAGCAGTTCTTC; CDR3: CASSPSPGTSGRAWRYNEQFF
V: TRBV12-5; D: TRBD2; size: -; J: TRBJ2-5; DNA: TGTGCTAGTGGGGGGCTAGCGGCCCAAGAGACCCAGTACTTC; CDR3: CASGGLAAQETQYF
V: TRBV11-2; D: TRBD1; size: -; J: TRBJ2-1; DNA: TGTGCCAGCAGCTCTCCGGGACAGGGGGGAAATGAGCAGTTCTTC; CDR3: CASSSPGQGGNEQFF
V: TRBV9; D: TRBD2; size: few; J: TRBJ2-1; DNA: TGTGCCAGCAGCGCTCGGACTAGCGGGGGGAATGAGCAGTTCTTC; CDR3: CASSARTSGGNEQFF
V: TRBV9; D: TRBD2; size: many; J: TRBJ2-2; DNA: TGTGCCAGCAGCGTAACTAGCGGAGTGAACACCGGGGAGCTGTTTTTT; CDR3: CASSVTSGVNTGELFF
V: TRBV12-3/TRBV12-4; D: -; size: few; J: TRBJ2-1; DNA: TGTGCCAGCAGAATGACTACGGACAATGAGCAGTTCTTC; CDR3: CASRMTTDNEQFF
V: TRBV5-6; D: -; size: -; J: TRBJ2-1; DNA: TGTGCCAGCAGTCCACTAAGGCCCTACAATGAGCAGTTCTTC; CDR3: CASSPLRPYNEQFF
V: TRBV20-1; D: TRBD2; size: -; J: TRBJ2-1; DNA: TGCAGGGCCGCTCGGCTAGCGGGAATCTATGAGCAGTTCTTC; CDR3: CRAARLAGIYEQFF
V: TRBV10-3; D: TRBD2; size: few; J: TRBJ2-1; DNA: TGTGCCATCCTGGCCGTGGATAGCGGGAGAAATGAGCAGTTCTTC; CDR3: CAILAVDSGRNEQFF
V: TRBV7-9; D: TRBD2; size: -; J: TRBJ2-7; DNA: TGTGCCAGCAGCTCATCGGGTTGGGAGGGAAAAGGGCAGTACTTC; CDR3: CASSSSGWEGKGQYF
V: TRBV20-1; D: TRBD2; size: many; J: TRBJ2-7; DNA: TGCAGTGCTAGAGTGGCTAGCGGAGGCTCCTACGAGCAGTACTTC; CDR3: CSARVASGGSYEQYF
V: TRBV20-1; D: -; size: -; J: TRBJ1-1; DNA: TGCAGTGCTAGCGCGAGGGGGGTTCGAGCTTTCTTT; CDR3: CSASARGVRAFF
V: TRBV4-3; D: -; size: -; J: TRBJ1-1; DNA: TGCGCCAGCAGCCAAGCCCAGGACGGGAACACTGAAGCTTTCTTT; CDR3: CASSQAQDGNTEAFF
V: TRBV14; D: TRBD2; size: few; J: TRBJ2-1; DNA: TGTGCCAGCAGCCCACTAGCGGGAGTGTACCATGAGCAGTTCTTC; CDR3: CASSPLAGVYHEQFF
V: TRBV7-2; D: TRBD2; size: -; J: TRBJ2-1; DNA: TGTGCCAGCAGGGCTAGCGGGACCGAGCAGTTCTTC; CDR3: CASRASGTEQFF
V: TRBV27; D: -; size: few; J: TRBJ2-3; DNA: TGTGCCAGCGCGGAGGGCCGGAGAGATACGCAGTATTTT; CDR3: CASAEGRRDTQYF
V: TRBV20-1; D: -; size: few; J: TRBJ2-7; DNA: TGCAGTGCTAGATTCGACAGCGGCTCCTACGAGCAGTACTTC; CDR3: CSARFDSGSYEQYF
V: TRBV7-2; D: -; size: -; J: TRBJ2-7; DNA: TGTGCCAGCAGTTGGGACTTGAGCTCCTACGAGCAGTACTTC; CDR3: CASSWDLSSYEQYF
V: TRBV5-1; D: -; size: few; J: TRBJ1-3; DNA: TGCGCCAGCAGTCCTACAGGGTCTGGAAACACCATATATTTT; CDR3: CASSPTGSGNTIYF
V: TRBV20-1; D: TRBD2; size: few; J: TRBJ2-1; DNA: TGCAGTGCTAGGGAAGTAGCGGGAGGAGACCCTGAGCAGTTCTTC; CDR3: CSAREVAGGDPEQFF
V: TRBV5-6; D: -; size: -; J: TRBJ2-1; DNA: TGTGCCAGCAGCCCGGGGCCTATCTCCTACAATGAGCAGTTCTTC; CDR3: CASSPGPISYNEQFF
V: TRBV20-1; D: -; size: -; J: TRBJ2-4; DNA: TGCAGTGCTAGAGTGCCAGGCTGGGGGAAAAACATTCAGTACTTC; CDR3: CSARVPGWGKNIQYF
V: TRBV7-2; D: -; size: few; J: TRBJ2-1; DNA: TGTGCCAGCAGTAGTGGGGGAACGGCCTACAATGAGCAGTTCTTC; CDR3: CASSSGGTAYNEQFF
V: TRBV19; D: TRBD2; size: -; J: TRBJ2-2; DNA: TGTGCCAGTAGGCGGGAGGGTGCCGCCGGGGAGCTGTTTTTT; CDR3: CASRREGAAGELFF
V: TRBV10-3; D: TRBD1; size: few; J: TRBJ2-5; DNA: TGTGCCATCAGTGAGGGGACAGGTCCAGAGACCCAGTACTTC; CDR3: CAISEGTGPETQYF
V: TRBV7-2; D: -; size: many; J: TRBJ2-3; DNA: TGTGCCAGCAGGGGGGTGGCCGCAGATACGCAGTATTTT; CDR3: CASRGVAADTQYF
V: TRBV7-9; D: -; size: -; J: TRBJ1-4; DNA: TGTGCCAGCAGCTTCGGGGTGGCTAATGAAAAACTGTTTTTT; CDR3: CASSFGVANEKLFF
V: TRBV30; D: TRBD1; size: -; J: TRBJ1-2; DNA: TGTGCCTGGTTAGGGGGACAGGGGGGAGACTATGGCTACACCTTC; CDR3: CAWLGGQGGDYGYTF
V: TRBV7-3; D: TRBD1; size: few; J: TRBJ1-2; DNA: TGTGCCAGCAGCCCCACAGGGGGGAGCAACTATGGCTACACCTTC; CDR3: CASSPTGGSNYGYTF
V: TRBV14; D: -; size: -; J: TRBJ2-1; DNA: TGTGCCAGCCAGCGACTAGGAACCTACAATGAGCAGTTCTTC; CDR3: CASQRLGTYNEQFF
V: TRBV7-8; D: TRBD1; size: -; J: TRBJ1-1; DNA: TGTGCCAGCAGCTTAGCGCATCGGGACAGGGTGAACACTGAAGCTTTCTTT; CDR3: CASSLAHRDRVNTEAFF
V: TRBV6-2/TRBV6-3; D: -; size: few; J: TRBJ1-3; DNA: TGTGCCAGCAGACCCGGGGGATCTGGAAACACCATATATTTT; CDR3: CASRPGGSGNTIYF
V: TRBV12-3/TRBV12-4; D: -; size: -; J: TRBJ2-3; DNA: TGTGCCAGCAGGTTACAGGGATCTAGCACAGATACGCAGTATTTT; CDR3: CASRLQGSSTDTQYF
V: TRBV29-1; D: -; size: many; J: TRBJ2-3; DNA: TGCAGCGCTAGTCGGGGATCCAGCACAGATACGCAGTATTTT; CDR3: CSASRGSSTDTQYF
V: TRBV20-1; D: -; size: -; J: TRBJ2-1; DNA: TGCAGTGCTAGAGATTCGGGCGGGTACAATGAGCAGTTCTTC; CDR3: CSARDSGGYNEQFF
V: TRBV24-1; D: TRBD2; size: few; J: TRBJ2-1; DNA: TGTGCCACCAGTCCCGGACTAGACAATGAGCAGTTCTTC; CDR3: CATSPGLDNEQFF
V: TRBV10-3; D: TRBD1; size: -; J: TRBJ2-1; DNA: TGTGCCACCGACGAGGACAGGGCCAATGAGCAGTTCTTC; CDR3: CATDEDRANEQFF